This T cell receptor (beta chain) appears in the sequencing data of a study of neurological immune-mediated disorders. This clonotype has a count of ten or more. Its target is not known. Healthy control samples came from blood bank volunteers in Maryland, USA. Stored at -80 C, 2 million PBMCs were the source of the unsorted libraries. This CDR3 is 17 amino acids long. V gave up 2 bases and J gave up 7 bases; unmatched junction bases: 12. Study-wide findings and caveats: No expanded-clone CDR3 amino acid sequence recurred across subjects, suggesting private TCR-beta repertoires.

By 5'RACE with 10-nucleotide random UMIs, the cDNA was made. TCRdb fed the 5' RACE reads into MiXCR, producing one record per CDR3 protein. The repertoire holds fewer than 90,000 distinct CDR3 sequences, with 10% as singletons. The TCR sequence derives from a man aged 40-49 years in good health. Sequencing was done on a sample of PBMCs. J is TRBJ2-2 and V is TRBV12-3 or TRBV12-4; TRBD2 agrees at 8 bases. Here the CDR3 reads CASSLYPGREVDGELFF. The CDR3 coding sequence is TGTGCCAGCAGTTTATATCCCGGGAGGGAGGTTGACGGGGAGCTGTTTTTT.